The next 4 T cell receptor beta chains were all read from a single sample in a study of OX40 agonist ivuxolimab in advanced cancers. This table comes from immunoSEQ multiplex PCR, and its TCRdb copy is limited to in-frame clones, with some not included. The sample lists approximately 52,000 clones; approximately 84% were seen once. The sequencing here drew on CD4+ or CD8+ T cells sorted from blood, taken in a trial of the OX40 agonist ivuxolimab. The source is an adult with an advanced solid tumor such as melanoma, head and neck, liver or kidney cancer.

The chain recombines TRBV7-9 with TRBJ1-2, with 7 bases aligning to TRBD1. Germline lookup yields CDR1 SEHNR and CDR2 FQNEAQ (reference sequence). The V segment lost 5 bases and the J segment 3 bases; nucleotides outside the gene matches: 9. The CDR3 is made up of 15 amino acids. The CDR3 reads CASSPLTGYDYGYTF. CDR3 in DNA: TGTGCCAGCAGCCCACTGACAGGGTATGACTATGGCTACACCTTC.

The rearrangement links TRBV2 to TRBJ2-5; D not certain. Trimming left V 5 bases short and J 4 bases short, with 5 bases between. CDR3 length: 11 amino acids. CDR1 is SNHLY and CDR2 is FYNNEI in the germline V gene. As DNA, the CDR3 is TGTGCCAGCAGTCCGATAGAGACCCAGTACTTC. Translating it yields CASSPIETQYF.

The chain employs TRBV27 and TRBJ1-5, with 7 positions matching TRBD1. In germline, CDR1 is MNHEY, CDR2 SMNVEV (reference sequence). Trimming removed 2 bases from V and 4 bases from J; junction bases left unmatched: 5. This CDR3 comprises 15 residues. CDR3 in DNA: TGTGCCAGCAGTTTAGCCGGGACAGCTAATCAGCCCCAGCATTTT. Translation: CASSLAGTANQPQHF.

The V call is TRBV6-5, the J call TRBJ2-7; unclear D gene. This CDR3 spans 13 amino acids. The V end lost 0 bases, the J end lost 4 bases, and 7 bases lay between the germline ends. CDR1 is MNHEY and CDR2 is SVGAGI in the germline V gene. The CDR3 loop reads CASSYSISYEQYF. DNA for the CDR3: TGTGCCAGCAGTTACTCGATAAGTTACGAGCAGTACTTC.